This T cell receptor (beta chain) is drawn from a study of blood T cell repertoires in COVID-19. Clones were read by immunoSEQ multiplex PCR, and TCRdb kept only the in-frame ones, dropping some. Of 390,000 or so clones in the sample, around 87% were seen once. Specimen: peripheral blood. The receptor was derived from a woman under 40 with COVID-19, enrolled during active disease.

The CDR3 protein is CASSFNINTEAFF. The CDR3 DNA reads TGTGCCAGCAGCTTCAACATTAACACTGAAGCTTTCTTT. This sequence joins TRBV7-3 and TRBJ1-1; D gene uncertain. Germline V gene lookup returns CDR1 SGHTA and CDR2 FQGTGA. The CDR3 has 13 amino acids. Deletions cut 3 bases from V and 2 bases from J, with 7 bases between. Based on the CDR3 plus reference TRBV7-3 and TRBJ1-1, the full variable domain is GAGVSQTPSNKVTEKGKYVELRCDPISGHTALYWYRQSLGQGPEFLIYFQGTGAADDSGLPNDRFFAVRPEGSVSTLKIQRTERGDSAVYLCASSFNINTEAFFGQGTRLTVV.